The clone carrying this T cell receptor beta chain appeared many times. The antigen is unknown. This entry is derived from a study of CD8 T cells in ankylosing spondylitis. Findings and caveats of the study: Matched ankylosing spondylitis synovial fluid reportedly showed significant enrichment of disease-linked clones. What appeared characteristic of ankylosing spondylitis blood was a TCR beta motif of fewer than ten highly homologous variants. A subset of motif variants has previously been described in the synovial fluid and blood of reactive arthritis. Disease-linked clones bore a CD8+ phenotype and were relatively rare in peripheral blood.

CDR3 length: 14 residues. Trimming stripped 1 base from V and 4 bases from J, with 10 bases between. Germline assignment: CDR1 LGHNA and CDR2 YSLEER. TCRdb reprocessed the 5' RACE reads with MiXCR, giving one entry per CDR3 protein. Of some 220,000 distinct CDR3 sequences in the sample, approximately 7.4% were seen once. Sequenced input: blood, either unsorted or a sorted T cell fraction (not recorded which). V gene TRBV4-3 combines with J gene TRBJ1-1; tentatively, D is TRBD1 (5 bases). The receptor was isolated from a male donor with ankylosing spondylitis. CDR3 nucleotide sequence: TGCGCCAGCAGCCAAGGAGGGGTCGGCACTGAAGCTTTCTTT. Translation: CASSQGGVGTEAFF.